Following are 25 T cell receptor beta chains from one sample sequenced in a study of blood T cell repertoires in COVID-19. Assay used: immunoSEQ multiplex PCR; TCRdb lists only in-frame clones, some missing. The sample records roughly 49,000 clones, approximately 87% being singletons. Sample: peripheral blood. Every receptor here comes from a human donor in a cohort sampled during active COVID-19.

The J gene is TRBJ1-1, the V gene TRBV30; TRBD1 agrees at 8 bases. The J segment lost 1 base and the V segment lost 1 base, leaving 2 bases of the junction unmatched. The CDR3 length is 14 residues. Germline loops: CDR1 GTSNPN, CDR2 SVGIG (reference sequence). The CDR3 sequence: CAWSEGTGNTEAFF. In nucleotides, the CDR3 is TGTGCCTGGAGTGAAGGGACAGGGAACACTGAAGCTTTCTTT.

This clone was detected a few times. V and J are TRBV7-2 and TRBJ2-3; a possible D gene is TRBD2 (7 bases). V was trimmed by 5 bases and J by 6 bases, leaving 18 bases between them. CDR3 size: 15 residues. Germline loops: CDR1 SGHTA, CDR2 FQGNSA. CDR3 protein: CASSLMGGAPDTQYF. The CDR3 DNA is TGTGCCAGCAGCCTCATGGGGGGGGCGCCGGATACGCAGTATTTT.

The chain carries TRBV5-6 and TRBJ2-5; no firm D call. Germline CDR1 reads SGHDT; CDR2 reads YYEEEE. The CDR3 extends over 15 amino acids. V was pared by 0 bases and J by 3 bases, with 12 bases between. CDR3 in amino acids: CASSLALYKEETQYF. The CDR3 DNA sequence: TGTGCCAGCAGCTTGGCCTTGTACAAAGAAGAGACCCAGTACTTC.

The rearrangement links TRBV28 to TRBJ1-6, with TRBD1 matching 7 bases. CDR3 length: 17 amino acids. Germline loops: CDR1 MDHEN, CDR2 SYDVKM. V was pared by 5 bases and J by 9 bases, with 16 bases of the junction left unmatched. The chain's CDR3 is CASSETWTGTVSSPLHF. DNA for the CDR3: TGTGCCAGCAGTGAAACATGGACCGGGACAGTATCTTCACCCCTCCACTTT.

The rearrangement links TRBV7-9 to TRBJ1-1; D gene uncertain. Germline values: CDR1 SEHNR, CDR2 FQNEAQ (reference sequence). The CDR3 loop spans 13 amino acids. Trimming cost V 4 bases and J 8 bases, with 14 bases left between them. The CDR3 DNA reads TGTGCCAGCAGCTCCGCTCAGGCAATGGAAGCTTTCTTT. As protein: CASSSAQAMEAFF.

The chain has TRBV27 and TRBJ2-7; the match to TRBD1 covers 9 bases. The CDR3 covers 13 residues. Germline CDR1 reads MNHEY; CDR2 reads SMNVEV (reference sequence). V lost 6 bases, J lost 2 bases, and 2 bases stayed unmatched. CDR3 in amino acids: CASSGDRAYEQYF. DNA of the CDR3: TGTGCCAGCAGCGGGGACAGGGCCTACGAGCAGTACTTC.

The chain links TRBV6-5 to TRBJ2-7; D ambiguous. This CDR3 is built from 12 residues. Between the trimmed V and J ends, which lost 7 bases and 2 bases, there was a span of 9 bases. Germline loops: CDR1 MNHEY, CDR2 SVGAGI. CDR3 sequence reads: CASIGDAYEQYF. CDR3 DNA: TGTGCCAGCATAGGAGATGCCTACGAGCAGTACTTC.

The rearrangement uses TRBV7-2 and TRBJ1-2; D gene unclear. V lost 0 bases and J 3 bases, leaving 8 bases between the germline ends. The CDR3 covers 14 residues. Germline loops: CDR1 SGHTA, CDR2 FQGNSA. This CDR3 reads CASSLAEGYYGYTF. CDR3 bases: TGTGCCAGCAGCTTAGCGGAGGGATACTATGGCTACACCTTC.

The J gene is TRBJ2-5, the V gene TRBV18; D not certain. The V gene lost 5 bases and the J gene lost 5 bases, with 9 bases spanning the gap. Germline V CDR1 and CDR2: KGHSH, LQKENI. There are 12 residues in the CDR3. CDR3 sequence (DNA): TGTGCCAGCTCAACTCTCCTGGAGACCCAGTACTTC. Protein sequence: CASSTLLETQYF.

This chain uses TRBV3-1 (or the pseudogene TRBV3-2) with TRBJ2-7; tentative D call: TRBD2 (7 bases). The CDR3 contains 15 residues. From germline, CDR1 is LGHDT and CDR2 YNNKEL (reference sequence). V lost 2 bases, J lost 1 base, and 12 bases lay in between. The CDR3 sequence is CASSQRGGCSYEQYF. The CDR3 DNA reads TGTGCCAGCAGCCAAAGGGGGGGATGTTCCTACGAGCAGTACTTC.

The chain uses TRBV30 and TRBJ2-7; D not resolved. The CDR3 is 13 amino acids. The V gene's germline CDR1 is GTSNPN and CDR2 SVGIG (reference sequence). Between the trimmed V and J ends, which lost 2 bases and 3 bases, there was a span of 11 bases. This CDR3 reads CAWSSGLGYEQYF. CDR3 nucleotide sequence: TGTGCCTGGAGTTCAGGTTTGGGCTACGAGCAGTACTTC.

This clone appeared a few times. V and J are TRBV18 and TRBJ2-7, with D tentatively TRBD2 (5 bases). Germline V gene sequence: CDR1 KGHSH, CDR2 LQKENI. Trimming pared 0 bases from V and 7 bases from J, leaving 16 bases between. The CDR3 spans 15 residues. The DNA for the CDR3 is TGTGCCAGCTCACCACCCCACACCCCCGGCGGGGAGCAGTACTTC. This codes for CASSPPHTPGGEQYF.

V gene TRBV5-4 combines with J gene TRBJ1-1; D is possibly TRBD1 (5 bases). The length of the CDR3 is 15 residues. Germline V gene sequence: CDR1 SGHNT, CDR2 YYREEE (reference sequence). Between the trimmed V and J ends, which lost 3 bases and 1 base, there was a span of 13 bases. For the CDR3, the DNA is TGTGCCAGCAGCTGGAACAGGAGTCCGAACACTGAAGCTTTCTTT. It is translated as CASSWNRSPNTEAFF.

This chain links TRBV29-1 with TRBJ2-1, with 12 positions matching TRBD2. The ends lost 7 bases at V and 7 bases at J; junction bases unmatched: 8. The CDR3 is 14 amino acids. Germline loops: CDR1 SQVTM, CDR2 ANQGSEA. This CDR3 reads CSGYLAGGRNEQFF. CDR3 DNA: TGCAGCGGGTATCTAGCGGGGGGGCGAAATGAGCAGTTCTTC.

This sequence joins TRBV5-1 and TRBJ1-2, with a weak D call TRBD1 (5 bases). The CDR3 spans 14 residues. The germline CDR1 and CDR2 sequences are SGHRS and YFSETQ. The ends were cut back, 5 bases at V and 8 bases at J, with 19 bases in the middle. CDR3 loop: CASRQGDTIRGYTF. The CDR3 nucleotides read TGCGCCAGCAGGCAGGGTGATACTATTAGGGGCTACACCTTC.

The CDR3 protein is CASRGLSNQPQHF. CDR3 nucleotide sequence: TGTGCCAGCAGAGGACTCAGCAATCAGCCCCAGCATTTT. J is TRBJ1-5 and V is TRBV2; D ambiguous. The CDR3 is made up of 13 amino acids. Germline-derived CDR1 and CDR2 are SNHLY and FYNNEI. Deletions cut 6 bases from V and 1 base from J, with 7 bases between.

This chain links TRBV4-3 with TRBJ2-5; TRBD2 aligns across 8 bases. This CDR3 is built from 17 residues. The germline gives CDR1 LGHNA, CDR2 YSLEER. Trimming at V came to 1 base and at J to 5 bases, leaving 12 bases not matched to a gene. CDR3 sequence reads: CASSQAPGAGGWETQYF. The DNA for the CDR3 is TGCGCCAGCAGCCAAGCCCCGGGGGCGGGAGGATGGGAGACCCAGTACTTC.

The rearrangement uses TRBV4-1 and TRBJ1-2; 10 bases are a match to TRBD1. The CDR3 sequence is 16 residues long. The germline gives CDR1 MGHRA, CDR2 YSYEKL. V lost 1 base and J lost 7; bases outside the gene matches: 9. The CDR3 spells CASSQVRVGTGVGYTF. CDR3 nucleotides: TGCGCCAGCAGCCAAGTTAGGGTCGGGACAGGGGTTGGCTACACCTTC.

This clone has only a few counts. This chain uses TRBV27 with TRBJ1-5; 9 nucleotides line up with TRBD1. Germline lookup yields CDR1 MNHEY and CDR2 SMNVEV (reference sequence). Trimming took 0 bases from V and 0 from J; bases not matched to a gene: 9. This CDR3 comprises 19 residues. DNA for the CDR3: TGTGCCAGCAGTTTATCGGGACAGGGTGGGACCCATAGCAATCAGCCCCAGCATTTT. As protein: CASSLSGQGGTHSNQPQHF.

This chain uses TRBV10-2 with TRBJ1-1; D may be TRBD1 (6 bases). V shed 0 bases and J shed 5 bases, with 10 bases lying between them. CDR3 size: 14 residues. Looked up from germline, CDR1 is WSHSY and CDR2 is SAAADI. CDR3 amino acids: CASSESGGRTEAFF. The DNA for the CDR3 is TGCGCCAGCAGTGAGTCCGGGGGGCGGACTGAAGCTTTCTTT.

The chain links TRBV7-8 to TRBJ2-6; D is undetermined. Germline assignment: CDR1 SGHVS and CDR2 FQNEAQ. The CDR3 spans 15 residues. With 6 bases removed from V and 1 base from J, the gap between germline ends came to 10 bases. Here the CDR3 DNA reads TGTGCCAGCAGTTACAGTGCTTCTGGGGCCAACGTCCTGACTTTC. The encoded protein is CASSYSASGANVLTF.

The genes are TRBV9 and TRBJ2-5; TRBD1 agrees at 8 bases. The CDR3 is 15 amino acids. J lost 4 bases, V lost 1 base, and 6 bases had no gene match. Germline CDR1 and CDR2: SGDLS and YYNGEE. CDR3 coding DNA: TGTGCCAGCAGCGTAAGGCCAGGGGGCGGAGAGACCCAGTACTTC. This codes for CASSVRPGGGETQYF.

This chain links TRBV3-1 (or the pseudogene TRBV3-2) with TRBJ2-2; TRBD2 might be the D (5 bases). V was clipped by 2 bases and J by 6 bases, with 16 bases between them. This CDR3 has 16 residues. CDR1 LGHDT and CDR2 YNNKEL come from the germline V gene (reference sequence). The CDR3 nucleotides read TGTGCCAGCAGCCAATGGCAGACCCCCGGGGCCGGGGAGCTGTTTTTT. It yields the protein CASSQWQTPGAGELFF.

The chain joins TRBV6-5 to TRBJ1-5; a weak D match, TRBD1 (5 bases). The CDR3 contains 15 residues. Germline V gene lookup returns CDR1 MNHEY and CDR2 SVGAGI. The V and J ends lost 6 bases and 1 base respectively, with 13 bases between them. In DNA, the CDR3 is TGTGCCAGCAGAAACGGGGGTATCAGCAATCAGCCCCAGCATTTT. Encoded protein: CASRNGGISNQPQHF.

V gene TRBV5-1 combines with J gene TRBJ1-4; 10 nucleotides agree with TRBD1. V lost 5 bases, J lost 7 bases, and 5 bases stayed unmatched. The CDR3 runs 14 residues. CDR1 SGHRS and CDR2 YFSETQ come from the germline V gene. The CDR3 nucleotides are TGCGCCAGCAGGGCCGGGACAGGGGTTGAAAAACTGTTTTTT. It codes for CASRAGTGVEKLFF.